The 14 T cell receptor beta chains in this list originate from one sample, sequenced in a study of blood T cells in healthy people across ages. Sample-barcoded 5' priming and a J-beta primer mix drove a second PCR of about 6 to 12 cycles. From the 5' RACE reads, TCRdb called clonotypes with MiXCR, one entry per CDR3 protein. The profile shows fewer than 2,000,000 distinct CDR3 sequences, 39% of them singletons. The material sequenced was blood. The receptors derive from a human donor in good health.

The rearrangement joins TRBV5-6 to TRBJ2-7, with D possibly being TRBD2 (5 bases). Germline lookup yields CDR1 SGHDT and CDR2 YYEEEE. This CDR3 region has 14 residues. V was pared by 3 bases and J by 6 bases, with 16 bases between. The CDR3 here is CASSSPLRASEQYF. The CDR3 DNA reads TGTGCCAGCAGCTCTCCTTTGAGGGCCTCCGAGCAGTACTTC.

This rearrangement joins TRBV25-1 to TRBJ1-2; D gene unclear. The CDR3 extends over 12 amino acids. CDR1 is MGHDK and CDR2 is SYGVNS in the germline V gene. Trimming pared 4 bases from V and 8 bases from J, leaving 11 bases between. The DNA for the CDR3 is TGTGCCAGCAGTGGACCGAGCCGCGGCTACACCTTC. This encodes CASSGPSRGYTF.

Regarding this clonotype: Since the CDR3 does not end with the conserved phenylalanine or tryptophan, this likely comes from a read error. This rearrangement joins TRBV10-3 to TRBJ1-2; TRBD1 matches at 7 bases. Germline trimming cut 4 bases from V and 5 bases from J; bases unmatched to any gene: 10. The germline V gene has CDR1 ENHRY and CDR2 SYGVKD. CDR3 length: 15 amino acids. Written as DNA, the CDR3 is TGTGCCATCAGTGCCGAGACAGGGTTCCTTTATGGCTACACCCTC. Translating it yields CAISAETGFLYGYTL.

The CDR3 loop is CAISEHKDRAEQFF. The CDR3 DNA reads as TGTGCCATCAGTGAACATAAGGACAGGGCTGAGCAGTTCTTC. This chain links TRBV10-3 with TRBJ2-1; 8 nucleotides match TRBD1. The CDR3 is 14 amino acids. CDR1 is ENHRY and CDR2 is SYGVKD in the germline V gene. Losses at the gene ends were 3 bases for V and 9 bases for J; bases not matched to a gene: 7.

V usage is TRBV28 and J usage is TRBJ1-4; 8 nucleotides align to TRBD1. J gave up 6 bases and V 4 bases, and 7 bases lay outside the gene matches. Germline assignment: CDR1 MDHEN and CDR2 SYDVKM. The CDR3 totals 15 residues. The CDR3 bases are TGTGCCAGCAGTTACGGACAGGGCGTGGATGAAAAACTGTTTTTT. It is translated as CASSYGQGVDEKLFF.

J is TRBJ1-1 and V is TRBV9, with D unresolved. The CDR3 totals 11 residues. V was cut by 3 bases and J by 7 bases, with 7 bases left in between. Looked up from germline, CDR1 is SGDLS and CDR2 is YYNGEE. The DNA for the CDR3 is TGTGCCAGCAGCGACGGGTTTGAAGCTTTCTTT. Its protein is CASSDGFEAFF.

This clonotype was counted between two and nine times. This chain links TRBV3-1 with TRBJ2-5; TRBD2 aligns across 9 bases. The CDR3 loop spans 18 amino acids. Trimming cost V 3 bases and J 1 base; bases outside gene matches: 12. CDR1 is LGHDT and CDR2 is YNNKEL in the germline V gene (reference sequence). The CDR3 here is CASSHRLGGRGGQETQYF. The CDR3 nucleotides read TGTGCCAGCAGCCACCGCCTCGGAGGGCGGGGGGGCCAAGAGACCCAGTACTTC.

The gene calls are TRBV20-1 and TRBJ2-1; D unclear. Germline assignment: CDR1 DFQATT and CDR2 SNEGSKA (reference sequence). Trimming stripped 5 bases from V and 8 bases from J, with 22 bases between. CDR3 size: 15 residues. The CDR3 is CSAHPYKGSRDEQFF. The CDR3 nucleotides are TGCAGTGCTCACCCTTACAAGGGAAGTAGGGATGAGCAGTTCTTC.

The chain is built from TRBV29-1 and TRBJ1-1; D might be TRBD1 (6 bases). V was trimmed by 0 bases and J by 0 bases, leaving 11 bases between them. Looked up from germline, CDR1 is SQVTM and CDR2 is ANQGSEA. CDR3 length: 15 residues. The CDR3 DNA sequence: TGCAGCGTTGAAGATTGGCAGGGGTTGAACACTGAAGCTTTCTTT. Translated: CSVEDWQGLNTEAFF. Complete variable domain (other parts from reference TRBV29-1 and TRBJ1-1): SAVISQKPSRDICQRGTSLTIQCQVDSQVTMMFWYRQQPGQSLTLIATANQGSEATYESGFVIDKFPISRPNLTFSTLTVSNMSPEDSSIYLCSVEDWQGLNTEAFFGQGTRLTVV.

This clonotype was observed a handful of times. This chain links TRBV6-6 with TRBJ1-1; 7 bases align to TRBD1. The CDR3 consists of 14 residues. V lost 6 bases to trimming and J lost 1 base; unmatched junction nucleotides: 5. Germline lookup yields CDR1 MNHNY and CDR2 SVGAGI (reference sequence). CDR3 loop: CASRQTGQNTEAFF. In DNA form, the CDR3 reads TGTGCCAGCAGACAGACAGGGCAGAACACTGAAGCTTTCTTT.

The chain has TRBV4-2 and TRBJ2-1; D not resolved. Germline CDR1 LGHNA, CDR2 YNFKEQ. Trimming left V 8 bases short and J 9 bases short, with 23 bases between. The CDR3 length is 15 residues. The DNA of the CDR3 is TGTGCCAGCGCCTTCCTTCCGGACCCGAAGGGTGAGCAGTTCTTC. Encoded protein: CASAFLPDPKGEQFF.

V and J are TRBV12-3 or TRBV12-4 and TRBJ1-2, with 9 bases fitting TRBD1. CDR3 size: 14 residues. Trimming took 4 bases from V and 6 from J; bases not matched to a gene: 6. CDR3 amino acids: CASSSQQGANGYTF. The CDR3 region has the DNA TGTGCCAGCAGTTCACAACAGGGGGCTAATGGCTACACCTTC.

The chain recombines TRBV12-5 with TRBJ1-1, with no clear D. Germline V gene lookup returns CDR1 LGHNT and CDR2 FRNRAP. There are 12 residues in the CDR3. The V end lost 7 bases, the J end lost 1 base, and 7 bases lay between the germline ends. CDR3 amino acids: CASAPENTEAFF. The CDR3, as DNA: TGTGCTAGTGCTCCGGAGAACACTGAAGCTTTCTTT.

In DNA, the CDR3 is TGCGCCAGCAGCCAAGAGACTAGCGGGGAGCTGTTTTTT. Protein sequence: CASSQETSGELFF. The chain couples TRBV4-3 to TRBJ2-2, with D perhaps TRBD2 (6 bases). Trimming left V 0 bases short and J 7 bases short, with 6 bases between. This CDR3 has 13 residues. Germline V lookup: CDR1 LGHNA, CDR2 YSLEER.